The present T cell receptor (beta chain) was sequenced within a study of beta chain features in type 1 diabetes. V was clipped by 5 bases and J by 10 bases; unmatched bases: 8. This CDR3 is 15 amino acids long. Looked up from germline, CDR1 is MNHEY and CDR2 is SVGAGI. Every isolated RNA sample was fully reverse transcribed, so sequencing captured expressed TCRB transcripts. Generated by immunoSEQ multiplex PCR, the TCRdb table keeps only in-frame clones and is missing some. Counted here are a few hundred thousand clones, about 30% occurring once; the ten biggest clones make up 4%. Study results and limitations: Among patients with Type 1 diabetes, TCRB CDR3s were moderately but significantly shorter in every one of the four CD4+ subsets.

The table lists this clone with many counts. Its matching antigen is unknown. J is TRBJ2-3 and V is TRBV6-5; 14 nucleotides align to TRBD2. This receptor was identified in a man aged 30 to 45 in good health. Sequenced: central memory CD4+ T cells from blood. Here the CDR3 reads CASSPPGLAGDAQYF. In DNA form, the CDR3 reads TGTGCCAGCAGTCCTCCGGGACTAGCGGGAGACGCGCAGTATTTT.